This section outlines one T cell receptor beta chain sequence together with its context. The sample comes from a study of OX40 agonist ivuxolimab in advanced cancers. The table came from immunoSEQ multiplex PCR; TCRdb's copy has only in-frame clones and leaves some out. The sample has 70,000 to 85,000 clones, about 92% seen once. The CDR3 consists of 13 residues. Germline V lookup: CDR1 MGHDK, CDR2 SYGVNS. Between the trimmed V and J ends, which lost 4 bases and 4 bases, there was a span of 10 bases. The sample was CD4+ or CD8+ T cells sorted from blood, taken in a trial of the OX40 agonist ivuxolimab. V and J are TRBV25-1 and TRBJ2-5; D might be TRBD1 or TRBD2, each matching 5 bases. The source is an adult with an advanced solid tumor such as melanoma, head and neck, liver or kidney cancer. CDR3 in amino acids: CASSGGASETQYF. Here the CDR3 DNA reads TGTGCCAGCAGTGGAGGGGCGTCAGAGACCCAGTACTTC.